A single sample gave rise to the 3 T cell receptor beta chains below, sequenced in a study of shared clonotypes between healthy human individuals. The assay was immunoSEQ multiplex PCR, and TCRdb's table has in-frame clones only and misses some. The sample records about 1.1 million clones, about four fifths being singletons. The sequenced material came from memory CD4+ T cells from PBMCs. Stated subset: CD45RA-negative fraction. The receptors derive from a man aged 18 to 30 in good health. Some clones in this sample may be carry-over from other donors' samples.

The CDR3 DNA reads TGTGCCAGCAGTTCTTCAGGGTTCGGATCACCCCTCCACTTT. Protein product: CASSSSGFGSPLHF. The J gene is TRBJ1-6, the V gene TRBV6-6; TRBD1 is a possible D gene (5 bases). V lost 4 bases, J lost 10 bases, and 14 bases lay in between. Germline values: CDR1 MNHNY, CDR2 SVGAGI (reference sequence). The CDR3 totals 14 residues.

Remarks on this clone: Other DNA sequences in the same sample also yield this CDR3. The chain has TRBV5-1 and TRBJ2-1; D call uncertain. Looked up from germline, CDR1 is SGHRS and CDR2 is YFSETQ. The CDR3 covers 12 residues. The V end lost 0 bases, the J end lost 6 bases, and 4 bases lay between the germline ends. The CDR3 bases are TGCGCCAGCAGCTTGGAGGGCAATGAGCAGTTCTTC. This gives the protein CASSLEGNEQFF.

This chain uses TRBV28 with TRBJ1-1, with D perhaps matching TRBD1 (5 bases). V lost 3 bases and J 4 bases, leaving 12 bases between the germline ends. CDR3 length: 14 amino acids. The germline V gene has CDR1 MDHEN and CDR2 SYDVKM. This CDR3 reads CASSLAGGSTEAFF. CDR3 nucleotide sequence: TGTGCCAGCAGTTTGGCGGGGGGGTCCACTGAAGCTTTCTTT.